These 27 T cell receptor beta chains originate from one sample sequenced in a study of blood T cell repertoires in COVID-19 (dated by TCRdb to 2018 to 2020). Receptors were amplified or captured by the immunoSEQ multiplex PCR assay. This is the immuneACCESS table as TCRdb keeps it, with only in-frame sequences that have V and J called. A part of the clones is gone; compared with another copy, unresolved V genes explain less than half, and the rest is unexplained. The sample profile shows about 130,000 clones; 60% to 80% of them were found once. In total, the top ten clones hold 9.5% to 13% of the sample. The sequenced material came from peripheral blood. The receptors come from a man between 60 and 75 years old who had recovered from COVID-19.

V is TRBV28 and J is TRBJ1-2; 10 nucleotides agree with TRBD1. The CDR3 runs to 15 residues. V lost 6 bases to trimming and J lost 8 bases; unmatched junction nucleotides: 12. Germline CDR1 and CDR2: MDHEN and SYDVKM. The chain's CDR3 is CASSLGTGAPRGYTF. As DNA, the CDR3 is TGTGCCAGCAGCCTCGGGACAGGGGCCCCTCGGGGCTACACCTTC.

CDR3 region: CASSLGTGLQETQYF. As DNA, the CDR3 is TGTGCCAGCAGTCTCGGGACAGGCCTCCAAGAGACCCAGTACTTC. The chain employs TRBV5-6 and TRBJ2-5; 8 bases agree with TRBD1. CDR1 is SGHDT and CDR2 is YYEEEE in the germline V gene. Trimming took 5 bases from V and 1 from J; bases not matched to a gene: 7. CDR3 size: 15 residues.

V gene TRBV27 combines with J gene TRBJ2-7; maybe TRBD1 (6 bases). This CDR3 is built from 16 residues. CDR1 MNHEY and CDR2 SMNVEV come from the germline V gene (reference sequence). The V end was cut by 2 bases, the J end by 0 bases, with 14 bases between. The CDR3 DNA sequence: TGTGCCAGCAGTTTAGGGGGCAGGGGTAGCTCCTACGAGCAGTACTTC. Encoded protein: CASSLGGRGSSYEQYF.

V is TRBV5-6 and J is TRBJ1-2, with D perhaps matching TRBD1 (5 bases). V was cut by 3 bases and J by 4 bases, with 13 bases left in between. The V gene's germline CDR1 is SGHDT and CDR2 YYEEEE. The CDR3 is 14 amino acids. The CDR3 sequence is CASSSRTSLYGYTF. CDR3 coding DNA: TGTGCCAGCAGCTCGAGGACATCCCTCTATGGCTACACCTTC.

The chain employs TRBV3-1 (or the pseudogene TRBV3-2) and TRBJ2-7; 7 bases agree with TRBD2. Germline CDR1 LGHDT, CDR2 YNNKEL (reference sequence). The CDR3 sequence is 12 residues long. V lost 8 bases and J lost 6; bases outside the gene matches: 7. The CDR3 loop is CASGDGRSEQYF. CDR3 DNA sequence: TGTGCCAGCGGGGACGGGAGGAGCGAGCAGTACTTC.

Only one count was recorded for this clone. This chain uses TRBV7-8 with TRBJ1-5; 8 bases are shared with TRBD1. The CDR3 has 16 amino acids. CDR1 and CDR2 from the germline V gene are SGHVS and FQNEAQ. The ends lost 1 base at V and 1 base at J; junction bases unmatched: 3. DNA for the CDR3: TGTGCCAGCAGCTTAGAACGGACAGGGAGCAATCAGCCCCAGCATTTT. Protein sequence: CASSLERTGSNQPQHF.

This clone was seen more than once but under ten times. The chain carries TRBV2 and TRBJ1-3; TRBD1 is a possible D gene (6 bases). This CDR3 has 15 residues. Germline V gene data show CDR1 as SNHLY and CDR2 as FYNNEI. The germline V and J ends were trimmed by 2 bases and 4 bases, with 12 bases remaining between them. The CDR3 loop is CASSEKAGEGNTIYF. The CDR3 DNA reads TGTGCCAGCAGTGAAAAGGCAGGGGAAGGAAACACCATATATTTT.

This clone was observed a few times. This chain connects TRBV9 to TRBJ2-3, with D possibly being TRBD1 (5 bases). V lost 0 bases, J lost 6 bases, and 14 bases lay in between. CDR1 is SGDLS, CDR2 YYNGEE, per germline. The CDR3 is made up of 15 amino acids. In nucleotides, the CDR3 is TGTGCCAGCAGCGTAGGGACAACCACCCACGATACGCAGTATTTT. It yields the protein CASSVGTTTHDTQYF. Looking up the rest from reference TRBV9 and TRBJ2-3 gives the full variable domain: DSGVTQTPKHLITATGQRVTLRCSPRSGDLSVYWYQQSLDQGLQFLIQYYNGEERAKGNILERFSAQQFPDLHSELNLSSLELGDSALYFCASSVGTTTHDTQYFGPGTRLTVL.

The chain joins TRBV4-2 to TRBJ1-6, with 8 bases that match TRBD1. The CDR3 spans 16 residues. Germline lookup yields CDR1 LGHNA and CDR2 YNFKEQ. V gave up 2 bases and J gave up 6 bases; unmatched junction bases: 6. CDR3 region: CASSQLSDRANSPLHF. CDR3 in DNA: TGTGCCAGCAGCCAACTTTCGGACAGGGCTAATTCACCCCTCCACTTT.

The J gene is TRBJ2-1, the V gene TRBV29-1, with 12 bases matching TRBD2. The CDR3 runs to 13 residues. The germline gives CDR1 SQVTM, CDR2 ANQGSEA. V trimming: 8 bases; J trimming: 7 bases; junction bases outside the gene matches: 6. This CDR3 reads CSYRTSGENEQFF. The CDR3 nucleotides read TGCAGCTACCGGACTAGCGGGGAAAATGAGCAGTTCTTC.

The DNA of the CDR3 is TGCAGTGCTAGTGCCGGACAGGGAAACTATGGCTACACCTTC. As protein: CSASAGQGNYGYTF. The chain carries TRBV20-1 and TRBJ1-2, with 8 bases fitting TRBD1. With V trimmed by 3 bases and J by 2 bases, 5 bases remained unmatched. This CDR3 is 14 amino acids long. Germline CDR1 reads DFQATT; CDR2 reads SNEGSKA (reference sequence).

The chain recombines TRBV18 with TRBJ1-2, with D perhaps matching TRBD1 (5 bases). The CDR3 consists of 13 residues. V lost 4 bases, J lost 3 bases, and 9 bases lay in between. Germline lookup yields CDR1 KGHSH and CDR2 LQKENI. CDR3 sequence (DNA): TGTGCCAGCTCACGCCAGGGTGACTATGGCTACACCTTC. Translated: CASSRQGDYGYTF.

The chain joins TRBV20-1 to TRBJ2-1; TRBD2 aligns across 7 bases. The CDR3 is 16 residues long. V was clipped by 3 bases and J by 2 bases; unmatched bases: 10. From germline, CDR1 is DFQATT and CDR2 SNEGSKA (reference sequence). CDR3 sequence (DNA): TGCAGTGCTAGTGCCCTTCGTGGGAGGGCCTACAATGAGCAGTTCTTC. Its protein is CSASALRGRAYNEQFF.

This chain connects TRBV20-1 to TRBJ1-2, with D perhaps matching TRBD1 (6 bases). The CDR3 runs 11 residues. Germline V lookup: CDR1 DFQATT, CDR2 SNEGSKA (reference sequence). V was pared by 8 bases and J by 7 bases, with 14 bases between. CDR3 protein: CSRRGGFGYTF. CDR3 nucleotide sequence: TGCAGTAGGAGGGGGGGATTTGGCTACACCTTC.

A few counts support this clone. The rearrangement uses TRBV28 and TRBJ2-7; 9 bases line up with TRBD1. This CDR3 has 15 amino acids. V lost 4 bases and J lost 0; bases outside the gene matches: 4. CDR1 is MDHEN, CDR2 SYDVKM, per germline. As DNA, the CDR3 is TGTGCCAGCAGTTCACAGGGGGCTGGCTCCTACGAGCAGTACTTC. It yields the protein CASSSQGAGSYEQYF.

This chain links TRBV6-1 with TRBJ1-1; D ambiguous. In germline, CDR1 is MNHNS, CDR2 SASEGT. CDR3 size: 12 residues. Between the trimmed V and J ends, which lost 2 bases and 8 bases, there was a span of 9 bases. The CDR3 bases are TGTGCCAGCAGTGAAAGAGGAGCAGAAGCTTTCTTT. It is translated as CASSERGAEAFF.

The gene calls are TRBV20-1 and TRBJ2-2; a weak D match, TRBD1 (5 bases). The CDR3 has 14 amino acids. Germline V gene lookup returns CDR1 DFQATT and CDR2 SNEGSKA (reference sequence). Trimming removed 3 bases from V and 5 bases from J, with 13 bases in between. CDR3 loop: CSASLGVATGELFF. The CDR3 DNA follows: TGCAGTGCTAGTTTAGGGGTGGCGACCGGGGAGCTGTTTTTT.

The V call is TRBV19, the J call TRBJ2-2, with 7 positions matching TRBD2. CDR3 length: 14 residues. V gave up 11 bases and J gave up 5 bases; unmatched junction bases: 11. CDR1 LNHDA and CDR2 SQIVND come from the germline V gene (reference sequence). CDR3 nucleotides: TGTGCCTCCCACGAGGGAGCGGGAACCGGGGAGCTGTTTTTT. Protein: CASHEGAGTGELFF.

This rearrangement joins TRBV19 to TRBJ1-4, with D possibly TRBD1 on 5 matching bases. The ends were cut back, 5 bases at V and 3 bases at J, with 16 bases in the middle. The CDR3 extends over 16 amino acids. CDR1 is LNHDA and CDR2 is SQIVND in the germline V gene (reference sequence). The DNA for the CDR3 is TGTGCCAGTAGTTTGGGCGGGGCGCCGGCTAATGAAAAACTGTTTTTT. Encoded protein: CASSLGGAPANEKLFF.

This chain joins TRBV18 and TRBJ2-7; 8 nucleotides match TRBD1. This CDR3 has 14 amino acids. Trimming cost V 3 bases and J 2 bases; bases outside gene matches: 3. Germline V gene lookup returns CDR1 KGHSH and CDR2 LQKENI. This CDR3 reads CASSPGTGAYEQYF. The CDR3 nucleotides read TGTGCCAGCTCACCCGGGACAGGAGCCTACGAGCAGTACTTC.

The chain uses TRBV6-5 and TRBJ2-5; 9 bases are shared with TRBD2. J lost 5 bases, V lost 10 bases, and 8 bases had no gene match. Germline V lookup: CDR1 MNHEY, CDR2 SVGAGI. The CDR3 spans 13 residues. The CDR3 region has the DNA TGTGCCATCCGTAGCGGGAGCGAGGAGACCCAGTACTTC. Protein sequence: CAIRSGSEETQYF.

This clone was observed a few times. V usage is TRBV6-5 and J usage is TRBJ1-6, with D maybe TRBD1 (6 bases). Trimming stripped 10 bases from V and 7 bases from J, with 14 bases between. This CDR3 contains 13 residues. Per germline, CDR1 MNHEY and CDR2 SVGAGI. CDR3 DNA sequence: TGTGCCACCCAGGGGTGGGAGAATTCACCCCTCCACTTT. This codes for CATQGWENSPLHF.

The V gene is TRBV15, the J gene TRBJ2-5; a weak D match, TRBD2 (5 bases). Trimming cost V 1 base and J 6 bases, with 6 bases left between them. Germline V gene data show CDR1 as LNHNV and CDR2 as YYDKDF (reference sequence). The CDR3 extends over 12 amino acids. The CDR3 loop is CATSRAGKTQYF. CDR3 DNA: TGTGCCACCAGCAGAGCGGGAAAGACCCAGTACTTC.

The chain combines TRBV6-5 with TRBJ1-3, with D unresolved. Germline CDR1 reads MNHEY; CDR2 reads SVGAGI. V lost 5 bases and J 3 bases, leaving 11 bases between the germline ends. This CDR3 is 14 amino acids long. CDR3 amino acids: CASSPTDIGNTIYF. As DNA, the CDR3 is TGTGCCAGCAGTCCGACCGACATTGGAAACACCATATATTTT.

The gene calls are TRBV6-5 and TRBJ2-1; TRBD2 agrees at 7 bases. After removal of 8 bases from V and 4 bases from J, the junction contained 11 bases not matched to a gene. The length of the CDR3 is 15 residues. CDR1 is MNHEY, CDR2 SVGAGI, per germline. The CDR3 nucleotides read TGTGCCAGCTCCGCTGCGGGAGAAGTTTACAATGAGCAGTTCTTC. Residues: CASSAAGEVYNEQFF.

The chain joins TRBV30 to TRBJ2-1; the D gene is possibly TRBD1 (5 bases). CDR3 size: 11 residues. V lost 0 bases and J 10 bases, leaving 7 bases between the germline ends. The germline V gene has CDR1 GTSNPN and CDR2 SVGIG (reference sequence). The CDR3 nucleotides are TGTGCCTGGAGTGTTGGGGCCGAGCAGTTCTTC. Its protein product is CAWSVGAEQFF.

This rearrangement joins TRBV25-1 to TRBJ1-2; TRBD1 matches at 10 bases. Trimming cost V 5 bases and J 5 bases; bases outside gene matches: 8. CDR3 size: 15 residues. Germline V CDR1 and CDR2: MGHDK, SYGVNS. The DNA for the CDR3 is TGTGCCAGCAGTTTGGCCGGGGACAGGGGTTATGGCTACACCTTC. Protein: CASSLAGDRGYGYTF.